This TCR beta chain emerged from a study of regulatory dendritic cells for organ transplantation listed by TCRdb under 2017. Broadly, across the study: TCRbeta repertoires were sequenced from sorted naive and memory CD4+ and CD8+ T cells before and after allostimulation with regulatory or mature dendritic cells.

A note on this clone: Its antigen remains unidentified. No clone much larger than this one lies a single base away; base qualities are absent.

TCRbeta CDR3 regions were amplified by multiplexed two-step PCR using Vbeta-specific forward primers and Jbeta-specific reverse primers. Through the immunoSEQ service, the TCRbeta libraries were run on an Illumina instrument for sequencing. The original pipeline was this. IMGT annotation was used to assign V, D and J genes, and synthetic CDR3 analogues were used to correct counts for multiplex PCR bias. In the immunoSEQ Analyzer, repertoire clonality was calculated as one minus the normalized Shannon entropy. Clonal expansion was defined by Fisher's exact test with Benjamini-Hochberg false discovery rate control, using two-tailed P<0.01. The table was pulled from immuneACCESS by TCRdb, which kept in-frame rearrangements only. Such tables lose some clones; where checked, under half of the loss comes from unresolved V genes, and the rest has no known cause. V, J and clone size were drawn from that table, and D and trimming were deduced from the DNA. This sample is represented by fewer than 13,000 clones; about 66% of them were singletons. Of the sample, 18% is held by the ten largest clones.

General conclusions and limits of the study: Only a couple of subjects were sequenced, and the authors noted considerable between-individual heterogeneity in the alloreactive memory CD8+ T cell pool. Naive CD4+ and CD8+ T cells showed highly diverse repertoires, whereas memory cells were less diverse and memory CD8+ cells were the most oligoclonal. Expansion of memory CD8+ clones was induced by allostimulation in both subjects, but more limited expansion appeared to be induced by regulatory dendritic cells than by mature dendritic cells. Among the resting subsets, the most alloreactive TCR clonotypes were found in memory CD8+ T cells.

Naive T cells were sorted as CD45RA+ and memory T cells as CD45RO+ CD4+ or CD8+ cells by FACS. A couple of healthy control subjects provided the T cells used for TCR sequencing. Sorted T cell subsets that were not stimulated were used as baseline controls for the mixed lymphocyte reactions. The Qiagen DNeasy Blood & Tissue Kit was used to extract genomic DNA. The source of this sequence is a human donor in good health. The sample consisted of memory CD8+ T cells from blood. The cell subset or site label for this specimen denotes: CD45RO+ memory T cells.

In nucleotide form, the sequence is TGTGCCAGCAGTGAAGGGGGCTTAGGGGGGCGGACCAAAAACATTCAGTACTTC. The encoded protein is CASSEGGLGGRTKNIQYF. Recombination joined TRBV2 with TRBJ2-4, with the D call tentatively TRBD1 or TRBD2, each fitting 6 bases. A distance of 18 bases separates the germline ends of V and J, which lose 1 base and 2 bases respectively. Taken from the germline V gene, the CDR1 and CDR2 loops are SNHLY and FYNNEI. The cysteine opens and the phenylalanine closes a CDR3 of 18 amino acids. The sequence is cut down to CDR3 DNA, 54 bases in frame from base 1.